Each of the 20 T cell receptor beta chains below was sequenced from the same sample in a study of early stage breast cancer tumors. Clones were sequenced by immunoSEQ multiplex PCR, and TCRdb holds only the in-frame ones, with some missing. The data hold about 41,000 clones, with around 70% observed a single time. Input material: blood. The receptor set was obtained from a person in their fifties or sixties with breast cancer.

This clone was counted a single time. V is TRBV5-1 and J is TRBJ1-3; D gene unclear. V was pared by 4 bases and J by 1 base, with 9 bases between. CDR3 length equals 14 residues. Germline V lookup: CDR1 SGHRS, CDR2 YFSETQ. CDR3 protein: CASSPEVSGNTIYF. DNA for the CDR3: TGCGCCAGCAGCCCGGAGGTATCTGGAAACACCATATATTTT.

Within the sample, this clone is medium-sized (0.01 to 0.1%). V usage is TRBV6-1 and J usage is TRBJ2-7; 7 bases align to TRBD1. Germline V gives CDR1 MNHNS, CDR2 SASEGT. The CDR3 runs to 15 residues. Trimming cost V 0 bases and J 3 bases; bases outside gene matches: 5. CDR3 in amino acids: CASSEARWTGYEQYF. The CDR3 nucleotides read TGTGCCAGCAGTGAAGCCAGATGGACAGGCTACGAGCAGTACTTC.

The J gene is TRBJ2-2, the V gene TRBV6-5; a possible D gene is TRBD2 (8 bases). Trimming stripped 7 bases from V and 3 bases from J, with 15 bases between. There are 15 residues in the CDR3. Germline CDR1 MNHEY, CDR2 SVGAGI. In DNA, the CDR3 is TGTGCCAGCACGGGAGGGGGCCGGCACACCGGGGAGCTGTTTTTT. Amino acid sequence: CASTGGGRHTGELFF.

The genes are TRBV5-6 and TRBJ1-5; maybe TRBD1 (5 bases). The CDR3 totals 15 residues. Trimming took 0 bases from V and 1 from J, leaving 8 bases between them. Looked up from germline, CDR1 is SGHDT and CDR2 is YYEEEE. As DNA, the CDR3 is TGTGCCAGCAGCTTGGTGGGGCAGAGCAATCAGCCCCAGCATTTT. Its protein is CASSLVGQSNQPQHF.

This clone has just a few counts. The genes are TRBV9 and TRBJ1-1, with D tentatively TRBD1 (6 bases). CDR1 and CDR2 (germline): SGDLS, YYNGEE. The CDR3 covers 14 residues. Trimming stripped 6 bases from V and 1 base from J, with 13 bases between. The CDR3 is CASNTPGQNTEAFF. The CDR3 DNA is TGTGCCAGCAACACCCCGGGACAGAACACTGAAGCTTTCTTT.

The chain couples TRBV5-6 to TRBJ1-1, with 9 bases that match TRBD1. CDR1 SGHDT and CDR2 YYEEEE come from the germline V gene. V shed 2 bases and J 4 bases; nucleotides not matched to a gene: 3. CDR3 size: 14 residues. CDR3 nucleotide sequence: TGTGCCAGCAGCTTTAACAGGGGGCTCACTGAAGCTTTCTTT. As protein: CASSFNRGLTEAFF. The full variable domain, its missing parts supplied by reference TRBV5-6 and TRBJ1-1, is DAGVTQSPTHLIKTRGQQVTLRCSPKSGHDTVSWYQQALGQGPQFIFQYYEEEERQRGNFPDRFSGHQFPNYSSELNVNALLLGDSALYLCASSFNRGLTEAFFGQGTRLTVV.

V usage is TRBV18 and J usage is TRBJ2-5, with D possibly being TRBD1 (6 bases). Germline V gene lookup returns CDR1 KGHSH and CDR2 LQKENI. Trimming cost V 3 bases and J 1 base, with 15 bases left between them. CDR3 length: 16 amino acids. The CDR3 sequence is CASSPLLAGAQETQYF. CDR3 coding DNA: TGTGCCAGCTCACCGCTTCTAGCAGGGGCCCAAGAGACCCAGTACTTC.

This chain connects TRBV18 to TRBJ1-1; D unresolved. This CDR3 has 15 amino acids. The germline V gene encodes CDR1 KGHSH and CDR2 LQKENI. Trimming shortened V by 2 bases and J by 4 bases, and 14 bases separated the two germline ends. The CDR3 coding sequence is TGTGCCAGCTCACCAAATATGGAGCCTGGCACTGAAGCTTTCTTT. Translated: CASSPNMEPGTEAFF.

In DNA form, the CDR3 reads TGTGCCAGCAGTTATAGCGGGGATCTGGGGAATGAGCAGTTCTTC. Its protein product is CASSYSGDLGNEQFF. The chain links TRBV2 to TRBJ2-1; TRBD2 aligns across 8 bases. Germline loops: CDR1 SNHLY, CDR2 FYNNEI. This CDR3 has 15 residues. V lost 5 bases, J lost 7 bases, and 10 bases stayed unmatched.

The chain combines TRBV10-3 with TRBJ1-1, with a tentative D call TRBD1 (6 bases). Per germline, CDR1 ENHRY and CDR2 SYGVKD. With 11 bases removed from V and 1 base from J, the gap between germline ends came to 17 bases. The CDR3 has 14 residues. The CDR3 DNA sequence: TGTGCCTCTTCGATTGGACAGCCGAACACTGAAGCTTTCTTT. Translated, it gives CASSIGQPNTEAFF.

The V and J genes are TRBV29-1 and TRBJ2-2; D is perhaps TRBD1 (5 bases). Germline CDR1 and CDR2: SQVTM and ANQGSEA. This CDR3 has 13 residues. Trimming took off 7 bases at V and 6 bases at J, with 15 bases between the two ends. The CDR3, as DNA: TGCAGCGCTGGCCGGACATCTCCCGGGGAGCTGTTTTTT. It yields the protein CSAGRTSPGELFF.

This chain connects TRBV19 to TRBJ1-4, with D possibly TRBD1 on 6 matching bases. The CDR3 sequence is 13 residues long. The germline gives CDR1 LNHDA, CDR2 SQIVND (reference sequence). V was cut by 5 bases and J by 9 bases, with 13 bases left in between. In DNA, the CDR3 is TGTGCCAGTAGTCCTCGGACAGTACAAAAACTGTTTTTT. It specifies CASSPRTVQKLFF.

This clone appeared a few times. This chain joins TRBV19 and TRBJ1-2, with a weak D call TRBD1 (5 bases). Trimming cost V 3 bases and J 8 bases, with 13 bases left between them. The CDR3 has 13 amino acids. Per germline, CDR1 LNHDA and CDR2 SQIVND (reference sequence). CDR3 protein: CASSISDKGGYTF. CDR3 nucleotide sequence: TGTGCCAGTAGTATTTCGGACAAAGGGGGCTACACCTTC.

This clone came up a few times. The V and J genes are TRBV10-1 and TRBJ2-7; 7 bases are a match to TRBD2. With V trimmed by 0 bases and J by 5 bases, 7 bases remained unmatched. Germline V lookup: CDR1 WNHNN, CDR2 SYGVQD (reference sequence). CDR3 length: 15 amino acids. Here the CDR3 reads CASSESRGSFNEQYF. The CDR3, as DNA: TGCGCCAGCAGTGAGTCACGCGGGAGCTTTAACGAGCAGTACTTC.

This clone was recorded a few times. The chain recombines TRBV6-5 with TRBJ1-4, with TRBD1 matching over 10 bases. Germline V gives CDR1 MNHEY, CDR2 SVGAGI. The CDR3 consists of 15 residues. J gave up 9 bases and V 2 bases, and 6 bases lay outside the gene matches. The chain's CDR3 is CASSYARDRGKKLFF. The CDR3 DNA is TGTGCCAGCAGTTACGCCCGGGACAGGGGTAAAAAACTGTTTTTT.

The rearrangement uses TRBV19 and TRBJ2-7, with 10 nucleotides matching TRBD1. Germline V lookup: CDR1 LNHDA, CDR2 SQIVND (reference sequence). This CDR3 is built from 20 residues. The trim removed 5 bases at V and 0 bases at J, leaving 19 bases unmatched. CDR3 sequence: CASSLLPPGQGRPSSYEQYF. CDR3 in DNA: TGTGCCAGTAGTCTACTCCCCCCGGGACAGGGGAGACCTAGCTCCTACGAGCAGTACTTC.

The chain links TRBV11-1 to TRBJ2-3, with no clear D. The CDR3 has 14 amino acids. Germline V gene lookup returns CDR1 SGHAT and CDR2 FQDESV (reference sequence). The V gene lost 1 base and the J gene lost 2 bases, with 7 bases spanning the gap. This chain's CDR3 is CASSLGGNTDTQYF. The CDR3 DNA is TGTGCCAGCAGCTTAGGAGGAAACACAGATACGCAGTATTTT.

This clone has only a few counts. The CDR3 is CASSYARQLQNIQYF. CDR3 bases: TGTGCCAGCAGTTACGCGAGGCAGCTCCAAAACATTCAGTACTTC. The V gene is TRBV6-6, the J gene TRBJ2-4; D gene unclear. This CDR3 region has 15 residues. Germline V lookup: CDR1 MNHNY, CDR2 SVGAGI (reference sequence). Trimming removed 2 bases from V and 5 bases from J, with 13 bases in between.

V gene TRBV18 combines with J gene TRBJ2-1; D possibly corresponds to TRBD2 (5 bases). This CDR3 is built from 13 residues. Germline CDR1 reads KGHSH; CDR2 reads LQKENI. V lost 7 bases to trimming and J lost 8 bases, with 15 bases between them. Written as DNA, the CDR3 is TGTGCCAGCTGCTCCAACCCCGGGGATGAGCAGTTCTTC. Translating it yields CASCSNPGDEQFF.

This chain joins TRBV7-3 and TRBJ2-1; 14 bases fit TRBD2. The germline V gene has CDR1 SGHTA and CDR2 FQGTGA. J was trimmed by 8 bases and V by 5 bases; bases with no gene match: 5. The CDR3 loop spans 15 amino acids. The CDR3 protein is CASSETSGRGDEQFF. In nucleotides, the CDR3 is TGTGCCAGCAGCGAGACTAGCGGGAGGGGGGATGAGCAGTTCTTC.